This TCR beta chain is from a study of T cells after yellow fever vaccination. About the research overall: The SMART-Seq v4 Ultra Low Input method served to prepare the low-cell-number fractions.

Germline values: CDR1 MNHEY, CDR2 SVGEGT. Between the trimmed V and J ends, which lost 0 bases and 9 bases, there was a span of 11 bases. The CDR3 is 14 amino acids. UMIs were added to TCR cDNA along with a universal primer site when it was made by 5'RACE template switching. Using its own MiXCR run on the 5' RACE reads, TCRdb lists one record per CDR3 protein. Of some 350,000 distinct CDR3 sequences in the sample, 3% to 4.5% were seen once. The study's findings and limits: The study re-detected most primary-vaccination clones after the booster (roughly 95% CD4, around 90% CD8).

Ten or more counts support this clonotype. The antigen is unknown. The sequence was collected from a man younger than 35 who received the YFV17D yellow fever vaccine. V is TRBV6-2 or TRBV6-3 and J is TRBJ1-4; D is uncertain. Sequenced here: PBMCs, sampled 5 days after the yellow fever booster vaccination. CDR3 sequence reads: CASSYSGSRKKLFF. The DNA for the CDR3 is TGTGCCAGCAGTTACTCGGGCAGCCGGAAAAAACTGTTTTTT.